This T cell receptor (beta chain) was sequenced for a study of OX40 agonist ivuxolimab in advanced cancers. For the study in its entirety: Ivuxolimab, which targeted the costimulatory receptor OX40 (CD134), was an agonistic, fully human IgG2 monoclonal antibody. Partial responses occurred in three dose-escalation patients: two with cutaneous melanoma and one with hepatocellular carcinoma. Of the roughly 52 patients in dose escalation, about 20 had hepatocellular carcinoma, about 15 had melanoma, 9 had renal cell carcinoma and 9 had head and neck cancer. Peripheral TCRbeta sequencing aimed to test whether ivuxolimab altered TCR sequence diversity and caused clonal T-cell expansion. The monotherapy dose-escalation portion (N ≈ 52 patients) of the phase I ivuxolimab trial is reported in the paper. A male proportion of 70% to 90% and a mean age of about 60 years, ranging from 23 to 79, were recorded for the dose-escalation cohort. Patients were allowed to have had prior anti-PD-1, anti-PD-L1 or anti-CTLA-4 therapy, and approximately 43% of the dose-escalation patients had previously received checkpoint inhibitors. Intravenous ivuxolimab was administered to patients every 2 weeks at six dose levels: 0.01, 0.1, 0.3, 1.5, 3 and 10 mg/kg.

The germline ends are 15 bases apart after V is trimmed by 1 base and J by 4 bases. Inclusive of the bounding cysteine and phenylalanine, the CDR3 is 15 residues long. The entry retains the CDR3 DNA only, 45 bases that are in frame from base 1. CDR1 and CDR2 (GTSNPN, SVGIG) derive from the germline V gene (reference sequence). For sequencing of the TCRbeta CDR3 region, genomic DNA was extracted from the sorted cells. The immunoSEQ Assay was used to sequence the TCRbeta CDR3 regions. TCRdb's version of the immuneACCESS table is confined to in-frame rearrangements and falls short of the full clone set. An unresolved V gene accounts for under half of the shortfall where checked; the remainder is of unknown origin. The sample records roughly 93,000 clones, about 91% of which are singletons. The ten largest clones add up to roughly 0.53% of the sample. Note on this clone: Its antigen is unknown. No quality values exist for individual bases; no much larger clone is one base distant.

What the work shows at the level of the full study, not this receptor alone: In the 0.1-3.0 mg/kg groups, partial responders had among the lowest normalized peripheral clonal expansion, particularly in CD8+ T cells. Low levels of normalized T-cell clonal expansion were also seen in some patients who did not respond. At doses of 0.1 to 3.0 mg/kg, clonal expansion of both CD4+ and CD8+ blood T cells was observed from baseline to week 6. On average, CD8+ T cells showed more expanded clones than CD4+ T cells after ivuxolimab. The antigen specificity of the peripheral T cells that underwent clonal expansion was not determined.

Patients with autoimmune disease history or receiving systemic immunosuppression were excluded from the trial. Peripheral blood for TCR sequencing was collected from all dose cohorts at baseline, on cycle 4 day 1, and on cycle 7 day 1. Samples came from an open-label, multicenter, first-in-human phase I dose-escalation trial of ivuxolimab. Adults with locally advanced or metastatic melanoma, renal cell, hepatocellular, or head and neck squamous cell carcinoma were enrolled in the trial. Before TCR sequencing, CD4+ T cells and CD8+ T cells were sorted from peripheral blood as separate populations. The sample here was CD4+ or CD8+ T cells sorted from blood, taken in a trial of the OX40 agonist ivuxolimab. The chain was built from TRBV30 and TRBJ2-3, and possibly TRBD2, on 6 matching bases. The receptor was isolated from an adult with an advanced solid tumor such as melanoma, head and neck, liver or kidney cancer. The CDR3 region has the sequence CAWSAGTFSADTQYF. In nucleotide form, the sequence is TGTGCCTGGAGTGCGGGGACTTTTAGCGCAGATACGCAGTATTTT.